The clone carrying this T cell receptor beta chain has just a few counts. No antigen is known for it. The sample comes from a study of post-analysis software for immune sequencing data. Findings and caveats of the study: In multiple sclerosis, normalized Chao1 diversity was significantly below that of controls. Patients carried a handful of TRBV segments more frequently than controls did, and TRBV5-6, TRBV5-1 and TRBV20-1 were among them.

Germline V lookup: CDR1 LGHNA, CDR2 YNFKEQ. The CDR3 extends over 17 amino acids. The junction had 9 bases not matched to a gene; V was cut back by 1 base and J by 2 bases. TCR beta libraries were prepared from cDNA with unique molecular identifiers. Each CDR3 protein gets one entry after TCRdb re-called the PCR reads with MiXCR. This sample yields about 430,000 distinct CDR3 sequences, of which approximately 39% are seen a single time; around 8% belongs to the top ten. The sample consisted of blood. This sequence was found in a girl aged 2-10 years with multiple sclerosis. The V and J genes are TRBV4-2 and TRBJ2-3; 7 bases are shared with TRBD2. CDR3 DNA sequence: TGTGCCAGCAGCCAAGGCGGAACTAGCGCCACCACAGATACGCAGTATTTT. This codes for CASSQGGTSATTDTQYF.